These 9 T cell receptor beta chains share one sample of origin, sequenced in a study of early stage breast cancer tumors. Produced via immunoSEQ multiplex PCR; TCRdb's table is partial and in-frame only. This table holds 45,000 to 65,000 clones, roughly 73% found once. Sequencing input: blood. The receptors shown here come from a person between 35 and 49 years old with breast cancer.

The V and J genes are TRBV12-2 and TRBJ1-5; the table calls TRBD1, which could not be checked here. TRBV12-2 is an annotated pseudogene. The CDR3 is made up of 14 amino acids. In nucleotides, the CDR3 is TGTGCAAGTCGCTCGCAGGGAAAAAATCAGCCCCAGCATTTT. Translating it yields CASRSQGKNQPQHF.

V is TRBV28 and J is TRBJ2-7; TRBD2 matches at 9 bases. The V segment lost 8 bases and the J segment 4 bases; nucleotides outside the gene matches: 6. This CDR3 is 13 amino acids long. The V gene's germline CDR1 is MDHEN and CDR2 SYDVKM. This CDR3 is CASQAGGLYEQYF. CDR3 in DNA: TGTGCCAGCCAAGCGGGAGGCTTATACGAGCAGTACTTC.

V gene TRBV6-4 combines with J gene TRBJ1-4; D is perhaps TRBD1 (5 bases). The CDR3 contains 12 residues. In germline, CDR1 is MRHNA, CDR2 SNTAGT. The V end lost 5 bases, the J end lost 7 bases, and 8 bases lay between the germline ends. CDR3 in amino acids: CASSRGGEKLFF. CDR3 nucleotides: TGTGCCAGCAGTCGTGGGGGTGAAAAACTGTTTTTT.

The V gene is TRBV29-1, the J gene TRBJ2-7; 10 nucleotides match TRBD1. J was trimmed by 1 base and V by 2 bases; bases with no gene match: 5. The CDR3 runs 15 residues. CDR1 is SQVTM, CDR2 ANQGSEA, per germline. The CDR3 DNA sequence: TGCAGCGTTGAACCCGGACAGGGGGAGTCCTACGAGCAGTACTTC. Its translation: CSVEPGQGESYEQYF.

The V gene is TRBV4-1, the J gene TRBJ2-1, with 13 bases fitting TRBD2. From germline, CDR1 is MGHRA and CDR2 YSYEKL. The V segment lost 4 bases and the J segment 5 bases; nucleotides outside the gene matches: 11. CDR3 size: 18 residues. In DNA form, the CDR3 reads TGCGCCAGCAGCCTACCGAGACTAGCGGGGGGCTATGACAATGAGCAGTTCTTC. Its protein product is CASSLPRLAGGYDNEQFF.

The J gene is TRBJ1-2, the V gene TRBV7-9; TRBD1 matches at 9 bases. V lost 2 bases and J lost 6; bases outside the gene matches: 10. CDR1 and CDR2 from the germline V gene are SEHNR and FQNEAQ (reference sequence). This CDR3 comprises 16 residues. The CDR3 reads CASSLRASGQGDGYTF. As DNA, the CDR3 is TGTGCCAGCAGCTTAAGGGCCTCGGGACAGGGTGATGGCTACACCTTC.

The rearrangement links TRBV7-2 to TRBJ2-1; 11 nucleotides match TRBD2. CDR1 and CDR2 from the germline V gene are SGHTA and FQGNSA. The CDR3 has 15 residues. J gave up 5 bases and V 2 bases, and 2 bases lay outside the gene matches. CDR3 sequence (DNA): TGTGCCAGCAGCTTACAGACTAGCGGGGACAATGAGCAGTTCTTC. Its protein is CASSLQTSGDNEQFF.

The CDR3 loop is CASSSLADGLNEKLFF. Written as DNA, the CDR3 is TGTGCCAGCAGCTCCCTTGCTGACGGCCTGAATGAAAAACTGTTTTTT. This chain links TRBV7-2 with TRBJ1-4; no firm D call. The V end lost 4 bases, the J end lost 5 bases, and 17 bases lay between the germline ends. Germline V gene data show CDR1 as SGHTA and CDR2 as FQGNSA. The CDR3 extends over 16 amino acids.

The V and J genes are TRBV10-2 and TRBJ1-3; D call uncertain. V lost 4 bases and J 2 bases, leaving 15 bases between the germline ends. Looked up from germline, CDR1 is WSHSY and CDR2 is SAAADI. CDR3 length: 16 residues. The CDR3 DNA reads as TGCGCCAGCAGTGGAGGGCAGTCTCTAACTGGAAACACCATATATTTT. Translating it yields CASSGGQSLTGNTIYF.